This T cell receptor (beta chain) stems from a study of cytomegalovirus exposure and HLA in healthy donors. The PCR made use of 60 Vbeta and 13 Jbeta primers. Sequencing used immunoSEQ multiplex PCR; TCRdb keeps in-frame clones, though not all of them. The sample lists some 170,000 clones, almost 80% occurring once. Study-wide points: In an earlier analysis, in some 500 donors, most V segments appeared productive either ~87% or ~30% of the time. Cytomegalovirus-associated status was assigned to around 160 TCR beta chains.

As concerns this clone: The antigen is not known.

This CDR3 is 13 amino acids long. Germline-derived CDR1 and CDR2 are SGHAT and FQNNGV. Trimming removed 6 bases from V and 7 bases from J, with 15 bases in between. The source of this sequence is a man aged 35-49 years in good health and CMV-seropositive. The sequenced sample consisted of PBMCs. The chain has TRBV11-2 and TRBJ1-1, with TRBD1 as a possible D gene (6 bases). The CDR3 here is CASRTTGSFEAFF. CDR3 nucleotides: TGTGCCAGCAGGACAACAGGGTCTTTTGAAGCTTTCTTT.